This T cell receptor (beta chain) was captured in a study of PD-L1 blockade in urothelial cancer. Study at large: Reported median T cell count for blood samples was around 150,000.

This clone has only one observation. V lost 5 bases and J 2 bases, leaving 9 bases between the germline ends. The CDR3 runs 13 residues. Per germline, CDR1 SEHNR and CDR2 FQNEAQ (reference sequence). Sample time point: pretreatment peripheral blood. Here immunoSEQ multiplex PCR was the method, and the copy in TCRdb shows in-frame clones only, minus some. The data contain tens of thousands of clones, 65% to 90% of them singletons. This chain joins TRBV7-9 and TRBJ2-5, with D possibly matching TRBD1 (5 bases). Sample: PBMCs, taken around atezolizumab (anti-PD-L1) treatment. This TCR came from a man in his sixties or seventies with urothelial cancer. The CDR3 sequence: CASSLGHQETQYF. CDR3 in DNA: TGTGCCAGCAGCCTAGGACATCAAGAGACCCAGTACTTC.